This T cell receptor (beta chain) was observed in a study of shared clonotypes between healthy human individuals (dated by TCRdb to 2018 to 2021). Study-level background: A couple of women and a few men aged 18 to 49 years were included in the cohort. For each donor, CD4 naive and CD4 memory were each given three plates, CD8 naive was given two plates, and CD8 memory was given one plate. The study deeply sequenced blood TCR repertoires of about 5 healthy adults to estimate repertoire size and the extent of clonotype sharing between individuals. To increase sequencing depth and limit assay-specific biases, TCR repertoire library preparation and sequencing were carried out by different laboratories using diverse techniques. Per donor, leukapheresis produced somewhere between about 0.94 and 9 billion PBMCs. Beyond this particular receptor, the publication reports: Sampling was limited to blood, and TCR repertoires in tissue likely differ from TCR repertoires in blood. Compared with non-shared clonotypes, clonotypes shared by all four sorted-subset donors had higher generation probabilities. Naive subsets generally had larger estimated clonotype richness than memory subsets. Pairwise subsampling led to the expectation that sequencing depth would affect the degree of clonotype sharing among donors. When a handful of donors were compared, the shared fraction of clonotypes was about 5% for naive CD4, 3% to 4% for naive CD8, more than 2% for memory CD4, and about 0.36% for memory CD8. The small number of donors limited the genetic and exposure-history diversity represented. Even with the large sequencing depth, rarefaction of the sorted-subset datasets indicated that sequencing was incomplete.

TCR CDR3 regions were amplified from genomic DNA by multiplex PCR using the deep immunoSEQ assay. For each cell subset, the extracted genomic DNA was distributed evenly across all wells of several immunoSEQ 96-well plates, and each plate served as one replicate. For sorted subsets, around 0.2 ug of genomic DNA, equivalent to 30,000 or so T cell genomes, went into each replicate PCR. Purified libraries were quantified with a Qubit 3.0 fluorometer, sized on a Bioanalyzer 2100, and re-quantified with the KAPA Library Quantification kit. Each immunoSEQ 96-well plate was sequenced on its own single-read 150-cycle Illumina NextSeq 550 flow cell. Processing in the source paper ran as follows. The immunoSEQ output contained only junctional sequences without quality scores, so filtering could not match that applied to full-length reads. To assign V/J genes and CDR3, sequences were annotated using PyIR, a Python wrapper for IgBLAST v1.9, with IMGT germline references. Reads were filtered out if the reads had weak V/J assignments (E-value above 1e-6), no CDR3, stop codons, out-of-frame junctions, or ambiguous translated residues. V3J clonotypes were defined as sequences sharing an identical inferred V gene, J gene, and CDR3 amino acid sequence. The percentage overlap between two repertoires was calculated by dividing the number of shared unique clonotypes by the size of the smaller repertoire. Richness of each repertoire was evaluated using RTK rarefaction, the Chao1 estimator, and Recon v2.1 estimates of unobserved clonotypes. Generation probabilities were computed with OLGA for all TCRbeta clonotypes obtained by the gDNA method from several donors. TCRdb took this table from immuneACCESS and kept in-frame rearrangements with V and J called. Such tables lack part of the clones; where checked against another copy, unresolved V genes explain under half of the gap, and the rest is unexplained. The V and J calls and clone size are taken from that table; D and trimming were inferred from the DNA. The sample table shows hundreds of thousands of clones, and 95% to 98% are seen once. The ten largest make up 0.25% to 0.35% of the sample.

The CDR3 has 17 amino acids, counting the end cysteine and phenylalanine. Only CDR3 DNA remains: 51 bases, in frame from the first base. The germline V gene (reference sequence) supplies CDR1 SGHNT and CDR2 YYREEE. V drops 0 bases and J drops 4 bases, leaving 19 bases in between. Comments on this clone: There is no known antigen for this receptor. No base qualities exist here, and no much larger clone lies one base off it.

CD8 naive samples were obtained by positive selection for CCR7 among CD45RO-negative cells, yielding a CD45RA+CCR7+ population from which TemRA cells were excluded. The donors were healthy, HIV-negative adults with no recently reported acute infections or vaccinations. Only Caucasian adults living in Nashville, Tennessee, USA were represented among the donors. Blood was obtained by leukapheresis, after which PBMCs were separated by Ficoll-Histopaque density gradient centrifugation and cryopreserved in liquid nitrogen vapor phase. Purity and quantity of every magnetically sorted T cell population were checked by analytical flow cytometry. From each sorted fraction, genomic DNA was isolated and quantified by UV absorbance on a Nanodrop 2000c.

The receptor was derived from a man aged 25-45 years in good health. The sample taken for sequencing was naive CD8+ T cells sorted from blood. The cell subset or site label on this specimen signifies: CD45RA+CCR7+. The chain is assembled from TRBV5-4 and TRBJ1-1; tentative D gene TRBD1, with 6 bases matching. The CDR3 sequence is CASSLDGRTEKSTEAFF. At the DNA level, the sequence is TGTGCCAGCAGCTTGGACGGGCGGACAGAGAAGAGCACTGAAGCTTTCTTT.